These 29 T cell receptor beta chains were sequenced from one sample in a study of OX40 agonist ivuxolimab in advanced cancers. Profiling relied on immunoSEQ multiplex PCR, and the TCRdb table lists in-frame clones only, not all of them. The table lists 50,000 to 65,000 clones, about nine tenths of them singletons, with roughly 18% in the top ten. The sequenced sample was CD4+ or CD8+ T cells sorted from blood, obtained in a trial of the OX40 agonist ivuxolimab. All receptors derive from an adult with an advanced solid tumor such as melanoma, head and neck, liver or kidney cancer.

The V gene is TRBV4-2, the J gene TRBJ2-5; 7 bases map to TRBD2. V lost 0 bases, J lost 2 bases, and 12 bases stayed unmatched. The CDR3 consists of 18 residues. CDR1 is LGHNA and CDR2 is YNFKEQ in the germline V gene. The CDR3 is CASSQDIPGDYWQETQYF. CDR3 nucleotide sequence: TGTGCCAGCAGCCAAGATATACCCGGGGACTATTGGCAAGAGACCCAGTACTTC.

The genes are TRBV7-9 and TRBJ1-3; 7 bases map to TRBD1. Germline CDR1 is SEHNR and CDR2 is FQNEAQ (reference sequence). The CDR3 length is 17 residues. Unmatched junction bases numbered 6, after V lost 1 base and J lost 0 bases. The CDR3 DNA reads TGTGCCAGCAGCTTAGTTGGACAGGACTTCTCTGGAAACACCATATATTTT. Its protein product is CASSLVGQDFSGNTIYF.

The chain combines TRBV7-3 with TRBJ2-1; 7 nucleotides line up with TRBD2. The germline CDR1 and CDR2 sequences are SGHTA and FQGTGA. The CDR3 length is 15 residues. Unmatched junction bases numbered 7, after V lost 8 bases and J lost 0 bases. CDR3 in amino acids: CASAEGGSSYNEQFF. The CDR3 DNA reads TGTGCCAGCGCAGAGGGCGGGAGCTCCTACAATGAGCAGTTCTTC.

Worth noting for this clone: Its ends do not fully match the called genes, so a read error is possible. This rearrangement joins TRBV7-7 to TRBJ2-7, with 9 bases identical to TRBD1. CDR1 SSHAT and CDR2 FNYEAQ come from the germline V gene (reference sequence). The CDR3 runs to 17 residues. CDR3 DNA: TGTGCTAGCAGCCCCCCACCTGGACAGGGGTTAAAATACGAGCAGTACTTC. Encoded protein: CASSPPPGQGLKYEQYF. The full variable domain, with the rest looked up from reference TRBV7-7 and TRBJ2-7, is GAGVSQSPRYKVTKRGQDVTLRCDPISSHATLYWYQQALGQGPEFLTYFNYEAQPDKSGLPSDRFSAERPEGSISTLTIQRTEQRDSAMYRCASSPPPGQGLKYEQYFGPGTRLTVT.

V is TRBV6-1 and J is TRBJ1-1; D unresolved. The germline V gene has CDR1 MNHNS and CDR2 SASEGT. V lost 7 bases and J lost 0, with 15 bases in between. The CDR3 has 15 amino acids. CDR3 sequence: CASIGRELLNTEAFF. The CDR3 region has the DNA TGTGCCAGCATAGGGAGAGAACTTTTGAACACTGAAGCTTTCTTT.

The chain employs TRBV9 and TRBJ2-1; D unclear. Trimming took off 0 bases at V and 7 bases at J, with 14 bases between the two ends. CDR1 is SGDLS, CDR2 YYNGEE, per germline. The CDR3 runs to 15 residues. The CDR3 sequence: CASSVAGSPGNEQFF. The CDR3 region has the DNA TGTGCCAGCAGCGTAGCGGGTTCCCCTGGGAATGAGCAGTTCTTC.

The V call is TRBV4-3, the J call TRBJ2-2; 8 bases are shared with TRBD1. Germline loops: CDR1 LGHNA, CDR2 YSLEER. After removal of 0 bases from V and 7 bases from J, the junction contained 4 bases not matched to a gene. This CDR3 has 15 residues. The CDR3 region has the DNA TGCGCCAGCAGCCAAGAGGACAGGGCCGACGGGGAGCTGTTTTTT. This sequence encodes CASSQEDRADGELFF.

V usage is TRBV13 and J usage is TRBJ2-1, with a weak D call TRBD1 (5 bases). Germline V gives CDR1 PRHDT, CDR2 FYEKMQ (reference sequence). V lost 4 bases and J 9 bases, leaving 10 bases between the germline ends. The CDR3 has 12 residues. CDR3 nucleotides: TGTGCCAGCAGCTCCAGGGAAACTGAGCAGTTCTTC. It specifies CASSSRETEQFF.

This sequence joins TRBV21-1 and TRBJ1-2; the table's D call of TRBD1 was not tested on the DNA. TRBV21-1 is tagged as a pseudogene. This CDR3 is built from 16 residues. CDR3: CASSKARRQGAGGYTF. In DNA form, the CDR3 reads TGTGCCAGCAGCAAAGCGCGGCGTCAGGGGGCGGGTGGCTACACCTTC.

This chain connects TRBV7-8 to TRBJ1-5; the D gene is possibly TRBD1 (6 bases). The CDR3 sequence is 15 residues long. V lost 5 bases to trimming and J lost 3 bases, with 14 bases between them. Germline lookup yields CDR1 SGHVS and CDR2 FQNEAQ. CDR3 protein: CASSETGSDNQPQHF. The CDR3 DNA sequence: TGTGCCAGCAGCGAAACAGGGTCCGACAATCAGCCCCAGCATTTT.

This clone was observed a handful of times. The junction does not match germline at one end; this may be a read error. The same CDR3 is also encoded by other DNA sequences in this sample. This chain joins TRBV5-8 and TRBJ1-1; D unresolved. The CDR3 covers 14 residues. Germline V gene sequence: CDR1 SGHTS, CDR2 YDEGEE. The DNA of the CDR3 is TGCGCCAGCAGCCAAGAATCGGGGAACACTGAAGCTTTCTTT. It is translated as CASSQESGNTEAFF.

This sequence joins TRBV28 and TRBJ2-3; the D gene could be TRBD1 or TRBD2 (7 bases each). Trimming cost V 5 bases and J 0 bases, with 24 bases left between them. The CDR3 has 19 residues. Germline V gives CDR1 MDHEN, CDR2 SYDVKM. The CDR3 DNA sequence: TGTGCCAGCAGTACCACAGGGGCCCTAGCGGTCTCTAGCACAGATACGCAGTATTTT. This codes for CASSTTGALAVSSTDTQYF. The full variable domain, completed using reference TRBV28 and TRBJ2-3, is DVKVTQSSRYLVKRTGEKVFLECVQDMDHENMFWYRQDPGLGLRLIYFSYDVKMKEKGDIPEGYSVSREKKERFSLILESASTNQTSMYLCASSTTGALAVSSTDTQYFGPGTRLTVL.

The V and J genes are TRBV7-3 and TRBJ2-1, with 12 nucleotides matching TRBD2. Germline CDR1 SGHTA, CDR2 FQGTGA. The length of the CDR3 is 18 residues. The V segment lost 5 bases and the J segment 7 bases; nucleotides outside the gene matches: 15. CDR3 DNA sequence: TGTGCCAGCAGCCCAGGGGCTAGCGGGAGGGCCGGGGATAATGAGCAGTTCTTC. Translating gives CASSPGASGRAGDNEQFF.

This clone was counted a single time. The gene calls are TRBV7-9 and TRBJ2-5; D ambiguous. The germline CDR1 and CDR2 sequences are SEHNR and FQNEAQ (reference sequence). Trimming left V 4 bases short and J 5 bases short, with 23 bases between. This CDR3 has 17 amino acids. CDR3 sequence reads: CASSSPGKAVLDETQYF. The CDR3 DNA sequence: TGTGCCAGCAGCTCCCCTGGGAAGGCGGTGTTGGACGAGACCCAGTACTTC.

The chain combines TRBV7-8 with TRBJ2-1, with 7 bases aligning to TRBD2. Germline trimming cut 5 bases from V and 7 bases from J; bases unmatched to any gene: 5. The CDR3 runs 13 residues. Germline V CDR1 and CDR2: SGHVS, FQNEAQ. The CDR3 DNA reads TGTGCCAGCAGCCCTCGGGGGGTTAATGAGCAGTTCTTC. This encodes CASSPRGVNEQFF.

J is TRBJ2-1 and V is TRBV5-6; TRBD2 matches 12 bases. CDR3 length: 18 amino acids. The germline CDR1 and CDR2 sequences are SGHDT and YYEEEE. V gave up 4 bases and J gave up 0 bases; unmatched junction bases: 8. CDR3 residues: CASSLGTSGRSSYNEQFF. The CDR3 bases are TGTGCCAGCAGCCTCGGGACTAGCGGGCGAAGCTCCTACAATGAGCAGTTCTTC.

The chain recombines TRBV13 with TRBJ2-1; 7 positions match TRBD2. The CDR3 is 15 amino acids. Trimming at V came to 1 base and at J to 8 bases, leaving 8 bases not matched to a gene. Germline-derived CDR1 and CDR2 are PRHDT and FYEKMQ (reference sequence). The CDR3 is CASSLEAGVFDEQFF. DNA for the CDR3: TGTGCCAGCAGCTTAGAGGCGGGAGTCTTTGATGAGCAGTTCTTC. The full variable domain, in which reference TRBV13 and TRBJ2-1 provide the parts outside the CDR3, is AAGVIQSPRHLIKEKRETATLKCYPIPRHDTVYWYQQGPGQDPQFLISFYEKMQSDKGSIPDRFSAQQFSDYHSELNMSSLELGDSALYFCASSLEAGVFDEQFFGPGTRLTVL.

The chain carries TRBV5-4 and TRBJ2-5, with TRBD2 identical over 11 bases. CDR3 length: 16 amino acids. The germline CDR1 and CDR2 sequences are SGHNT and YYREEE (reference sequence). Germline trimming cut 3 bases from V and 2 bases from J; bases unmatched to any gene: 6. The CDR3 here is CASSSPGLADQETQYF. CDR3 bases: TGTGCCAGCAGCTCCCCGGGACTAGCGGATCAAGAGACCCAGTACTTC.

The rearrangement uses TRBV7-6 and TRBJ1-1; TRBD1 agrees at 7 bases. This CDR3 contains 14 residues. V lost 4 bases and J lost 1; bases outside the gene matches: 3. Germline CDR1 is SGHVS and CDR2 is FNYEAQ. This CDR3 reads CASSSGQENTEAFF. Written as DNA, the CDR3 is TGTGCCAGCAGCTCAGGACAGGAGAACACTGAAGCTTTCTTT.

The chain recombines TRBV27 with TRBJ1-1; 9 positions agree with TRBD1. This CDR3 comprises 14 residues. Germline CDR1 and CDR2: MNHEY and SMNVEV (reference sequence). V shed 2 bases and J 5 bases; nucleotides not matched to a gene: 3. The CDR3 here is CASSLTGGYTEAFF. The CDR3 bases are TGTGCCAGCAGTTTAACAGGGGGCTATACTGAAGCTTTCTTT.

The chain has TRBV9 and TRBJ2-3; 9 positions agree with TRBD2. CDR1 SGDLS and CDR2 YYNGEE come from the germline V gene. The CDR3 extends over 12 amino acids. V was pared by 5 bases and J by 6 bases, with 1 base of the junction left unmatched. This chain's CDR3 is CASRGLADTQYF. CDR3 sequence (DNA): TGTGCCAGCAGGGGACTAGCCGATACGCAGTATTTT.

This clone was observed a few times. The V and J genes are TRBV5-8 and TRBJ1-2; D not resolved. The CDR3 consists of 13 residues. V lost 2 bases to trimming and J lost 4 bases, with 9 bases between them. The germline V gene encodes CDR1 SGHTS and CDR2 YDEGEE. The CDR3 is CASSLSGSYGYTF. As DNA, the CDR3 is TGTGCCAGCAGCTTAAGTGGTAGCTATGGCTACACCTTC.

This chain uses TRBV18 with TRBJ2-7; 11 bases are a match to TRBD2. CDR3 length: 16 residues. Trimming removed 0 bases from V and 3 bases from J; junction bases left unmatched: 4. Germline lookup yields CDR1 KGHSH and CDR2 LQKENI. The DNA of the CDR3 is TGTGCCAGCTCACCACCTCCGGGACTAGCGGACTACGAGCAGTACTTC. As protein: CASSPPPGLADYEQYF. The variable domain in full, completed from reference TRBV18 and TRBJ2-7, reads NAGVMQNPRHLVRRRGQEARLRCSPMKGHSHVYWYRQLPEEGLKFMVYLQKENIIDESGMPKERFSAEFPKEGPSILRIQQVVRGDSAAYFCASSPPPGLADYEQYFGPGTRLTVT.

V gene TRBV5-4 combines with J gene TRBJ1-1; 9 nucleotides agree with TRBD1. Looked up from germline, CDR1 is SGHNT and CDR2 is YYREEE (reference sequence). J lost 5 bases, V lost 4 bases, and 9 bases had no gene match. The CDR3 totals 15 residues. The chain's CDR3 is CASSPRDRVLTEAFF. The CDR3 DNA reads TGTGCCAGCAGCCCCCGGGACAGGGTGTTGACTGAAGCTTTCTTT.

The V call is TRBV6-5, the J call TRBJ2-2; D not resolved. The germline V and J ends were trimmed by 2 bases and 9 bases, with 7 bases remaining between them. The CDR3 is made up of 12 amino acids. Germline lookup yields CDR1 MNHEY and CDR2 SVGAGI. The CDR3 region has the DNA TGTGCCAGCAGTTACGGTGCTCGGGAGCTGTTTTTT. Amino acid sequence: CASSYGARELFF.

The chain employs TRBV7-8 and TRBJ1-2; 10 bases agree with TRBD1. There are 16 residues in the CDR3. Germline V gives CDR1 SGHVS, CDR2 FQNEAQ. The trim removed 5 bases at V and 8 bases at J, leaving 14 bases unmatched. CDR3 bases: TGTGCCAGCAGCCCGACAGGGGGCTGGGTAAAAGTGGGCTACACCTTC. Amino acids: CASSPTGGWVKVGYTF.

The chain uses TRBV27 and TRBJ2-3; no definite D call. Trimming took 3 bases from V and 1 from J, leaving 5 bases between them. The CDR3 extends over 13 amino acids. Germline V gives CDR1 MNHEY, CDR2 SMNVEV (reference sequence). The CDR3 region has the DNA TGTGCCAGCAGTTTTGTTGGCACAGATACGCAGTATTTT. It is translated as CASSFVGTDTQYF.

In its sample, this clone was seen a few times. J is TRBJ2-5 and V is TRBV7-2; D call uncertain. Trimming left V 5 bases short and J 0 bases short, with 7 bases between. The CDR3 has 13 amino acids. Germline V gene sequence: CDR1 SGHTA, CDR2 FQGNSA. CDR3 bases: TGTGCCAGCAGCCAGATAAACCAAGAGACCCAGTACTTC. Amino acid sequence: CASSQINQETQYF.

The chain carries TRBV28 and TRBJ2-5; 16 nucleotides agree with TRBD2. J was trimmed by 5 bases and V by 4 bases; bases with no gene match: 13. CDR3 length: 19 residues. Germline values: CDR1 MDHEN, CDR2 SYDVKM. CDR3 region: CASSSQGGLAGGPAETQYF. CDR3 nucleotides: TGTGCCAGCAGTTCTCAGGGGGGACTAGCGGGAGGGCCGGCGGAGACCCAGTACTTC.